This TCR beta chain is drawn from a study of control samples from healthy donors and cancer patients. Only in-frame clones appear in the TCRdb table, and some are missing; sequencing was by immunoSEQ multiplex PCR. The table lists about 140,000 clones, around 85% of them singletons. V lost 7 bases and J lost 4; bases outside the gene matches: 6. The CDR3 runs 13 residues. Germline-derived CDR1 and CDR2 are ENHRY and SYGVKD. This clonotype was obtained from a woman aged 25 to 39 in good health. Sequences were obtained from blood. The chain is built from TRBV10-3 and TRBJ2-7; TRBD2 agrees at 8 bases. The CDR3 sequence is CAITASGLYEQYF. CDR3 DNA: TGTGCCATCACTGCTAGCGGGCTTTACGAGCAGTACTTC.